The following is a T cell receptor beta chain sequence with its context. The antigen is undetermined. This sample also contains other DNA sequences that code for the same CDR3. V lost 0 bases to trimming and J lost 6 bases, with 4 bases between them. This CDR3 spans 13 amino acids. Germline V gene lookup returns CDR1 SGHRS and CDR2 YFSETQ. The data belong to a study of shared clonotypes between healthy human individuals. Study-wide points: Sharing across several donors was seen in roughly 5% of naive CD4 clonotypes.

Measured with immunoSEQ multiplex PCR; TCRdb has only the in-frame clones, and not every one. The sample has approximately 2.5 million clones; over 85% are singletons. Sequenced material: naive CD4+ T cells from PBMCs. Subset specified: CD45RA+ positively selected. This TCR was recovered from a man younger than 35 in good health. Some clones in this sample may be carry-over from other donors' samples. The genes are TRBV5-1 and TRBJ1-6; no reliable D call. The CDR3 protein is CASSLDSNSPLHF. Written as DNA, the CDR3 is TGCGCCAGCAGCTTGGACAGTAATTCACCCCTCCACTTT.